This T cell receptor (beta chain) was sequenced during a study of blood T cell repertoires in COVID-19. Here immunoSEQ multiplex PCR was the method, and the copy in TCRdb shows in-frame clones only, minus some. Of about 180,000 clones detected, 70% to 90% appear once; the ten largest clones hold roughly 11%. Sequencing was performed on peripheral blood. This clonotype was sampled from a human donor with active or convalescent COVID-19. The donor label of this sample is uncertain.

CDR3 protein: CASSVGVGGRAGELFF. CDR3 bases: TGTGCCAGCAGCGTGGGGGTAGGGGGACGGGCCGGGGAGCTGTTTTTT. The rearrangement links TRBV9 to TRBJ2-2; tentatively, D is TRBD1 (6 bases). Trimming removed 2 bases at V and 6 bases at J, with 17 bases between. CDR1 SGDLS and CDR2 YYNGEE come from the germline V gene. CDR3 length equals 16 residues.